This T cell receptor (beta chain) was recovered during a study of T cells after yellow fever vaccination. The study, taken as a whole, reports: Of the clonotypes, a small share occurred in both CD4 and CD8 compartments.

This clonotype was counted many times. Antigen: not known. Germline assignment: CDR1 SQVTM and CDR2 ANQGSEA. V lost 0 bases and J lost 0, with 10 bases in between. The CDR3 sequence is 15 residues long. Using its own MiXCR run on the 5' RACE reads, TCRdb lists one record per CDR3 protein. The sample includes about 260,000 distinct CDR3 sequences, over 3% of them seen just once. The sequence was collected from a man between 18 and 35 years old who received the YFV17D yellow fever vaccine. The sample was PBMCs, taken 15 days after the yellow fever booster vaccination. The chain links TRBV29-1 to TRBJ2-3; no clear D. The CDR3 DNA is TGCAGCGTTGAAGATCGTGGCAGGAGCACAGATACGCAGTATTTT. Its protein is CSVEDRGRSTDTQYF.